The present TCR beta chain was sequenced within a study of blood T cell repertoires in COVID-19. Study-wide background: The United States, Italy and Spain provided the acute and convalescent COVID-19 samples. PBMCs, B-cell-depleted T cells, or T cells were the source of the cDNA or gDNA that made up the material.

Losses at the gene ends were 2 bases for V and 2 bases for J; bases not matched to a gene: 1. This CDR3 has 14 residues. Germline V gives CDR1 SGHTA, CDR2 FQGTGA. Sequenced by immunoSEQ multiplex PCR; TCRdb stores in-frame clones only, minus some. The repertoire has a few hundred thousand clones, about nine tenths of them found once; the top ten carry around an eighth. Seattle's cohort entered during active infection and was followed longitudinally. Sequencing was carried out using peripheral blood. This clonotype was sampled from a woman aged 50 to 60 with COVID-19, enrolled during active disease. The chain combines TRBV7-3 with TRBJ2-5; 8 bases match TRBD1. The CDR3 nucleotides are TGTGCCAGCAGCTTAGACAGGGGACAAGAGACCCAGTACTTC. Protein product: CASSLDRGQETQYF.